The clone carrying this TCR beta chain was observed at least ten times. The target antigen is unknown. J lost 9 bases, V lost 7 bases, and 15 bases had no gene match. The V gene's germline CDR1 is MNHNS and CDR2 SASEGT. This CDR3 has 15 amino acids. Arm-PCR of CDR3 regions and iRepertoire HTBI primers were used to build TCR beta libraries. TCRdb ran MiXCR on the multiplex PCR reads and lists one entry per CDR3 protein. The sample lists some 250,000 distinct CDR3 sequences, around 16% occurring once. Noted time point: newly diagnosed GD, antithyroid drugs for less than 3 months. PBMC-extracted RNA yielded the TCR library. The source of the sample is a study of regulatory T cells in long-lasting Graves disease. Background on the study: Newly diagnosed Graves' patients had taken antithyroid drugs under 3 months. Whole-study findings and limits: Analysis covered peripheral blood alone, not thyroid tissue. Those with persistent disease had in common more public clonotypes (fewer than 3,000) than new patients (approximately 990). The sample size was small, and this may have reduced accuracy.

The clonotype comes from a female donor with Graves disease. The V call is TRBV6-1, the J call TRBJ2-1; TRBD1 aligns across 7 bases. The sequencing used peripheral blood mononuclear cells (PBMCs), collected at new diagnosis, from a patient treated with antithyroid drugs. CDR3 nucleotide sequence: TGTGCCAGCAACCCCTCCGGGACAGTGGATGGTGAGCAGTTCTTC. Amino acid sequence: CASNPSGTVDGEQFF.